The T cell receptor beta chain under discussion was sequenced for a study of blood T cells in healthy people across ages. Study-wide findings and caveats: With unsorted PBMCs, a conclusive comparison of naive versus antigen-experienced cells was not possible.

Comments on this clonotype: Its antigen is currently unknown.

The CDR3 has 15 residues. After removal of 3 bases from V and 3 bases from J, the junction contained 6 bases not matched to a gene. Germline CDR1 reads DFQATT; CDR2 reads SNEGSKA (reference sequence). A second PCR, run for roughly 7 to 12 cycles, used a sample-barcoded 5' primer plus a J-beta primer mix. TCRdb reprocessed the 5' RACE reads via MiXCR and lists one record per CDR3 protein. The table has about 700,000 distinct CDR3 sequences, around 32% seen once; the top ten hold roughly 14%. Sequencing input: blood. The chain uses TRBV20-1 and TRBJ2-7, with 12 bases matching TRBD2. The TCR originated in a woman of 80 years or more in good health. The CDR3 loop is CSARSSGGDCYEQYF. In nucleotides, the CDR3 is TGCAGTGCTAGGTCTAGCGGGGGGGATTGCTACGAGCAGTACTTC.